This TCR beta chain was obtained from a study of OX40 agonist ivuxolimab in advanced cancers. Background on the study: Participants averaged approximately 65 years of age (range about 23 to 80) and were around 83% male.

Study-wide points: At 0.1 to 3.0 mg/kg and by week 6, clonal expansion occurred in CD4+ and CD8+ blood T cells. Certain nonresponders additionally had low normalized T-cell clonal expansion.

Produced via immunoSEQ multiplex PCR; TCRdb's table is partial and in-frame only. The sample lists roughly 38,000 clones; around 90% were seen once. This clone was picked up a small number of times. As yet, its antigen is unknown. V was pared by 4 bases and J by 3 bases, with 9 bases between. CDR3 size: 13 residues. Per germline, CDR1 SEHNR and CDR2 FQNEAQ (reference sequence). The sequencing used CD4+ or CD8+ T cells sorted from blood, collected in a trial of the OX40 agonist ivuxolimab. This receptor was identified in an adult with an advanced solid tumor such as melanoma, head and neck, liver or kidney cancer. The V gene is TRBV7-9, the J gene TRBJ1-1; no reliable D call. The DNA for the CDR3 is TGTGCCAGCAGCTCCCCATTGGACACTGAAGCTTTCTTT. Protein product: CASSSPLDTEAFF.